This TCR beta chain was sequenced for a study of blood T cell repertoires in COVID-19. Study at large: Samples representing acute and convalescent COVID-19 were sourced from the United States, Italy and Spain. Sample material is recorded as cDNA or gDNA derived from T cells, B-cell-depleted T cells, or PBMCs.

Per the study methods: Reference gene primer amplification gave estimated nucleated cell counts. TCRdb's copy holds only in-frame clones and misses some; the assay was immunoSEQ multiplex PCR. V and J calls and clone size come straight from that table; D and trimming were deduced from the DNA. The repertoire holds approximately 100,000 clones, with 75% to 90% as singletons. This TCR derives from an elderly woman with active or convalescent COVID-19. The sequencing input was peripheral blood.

The CDR3 coding sequence is TGTGCCAGCAGCCGAGTAGAAGCTTTCTTT. It yields the protein CASSRVEAFF. The V and J genes are TRBV28 and TRBJ1-1, with D uncertain. V was cut by 6 bases and J by 8 bases, with 7 bases left in between. The CDR3 runs 10 residues. Per germline, CDR1 MDHEN and CDR2 SYDVKM.